This is a list of T cell receptor beta chains from one sample in a study of T cell responses to AZD1222 COVID-19 vaccine. TCRdb keeps only in-frame clones here, not all; method: immunoSEQ multiplex PCR. In the table there are 100,000 or so clones, around 85% of which are singletons. Sequencing used peripheral blood, obtained on day 0 of AZD1222 vaccination. The receptors were gathered from an adult in good health. CDR3s include the opening cysteine and the closing phenylalanine or tryptophan. The D gene is left open where the match is weak. Clone size is stated in some rows and not others, as once, few, many or a class when expanded.

clone size | J gene | V gene | D gene | CDR3 DNA | CDR3 protein
- | TRBJ2-7 | TRBV15 | TRBD1 | TGTGCCACCAGCAGAGCTTCCGGGACAGGGCGTACCTACGAGCAGTACTTC | CATSRASGTGRTYEQYF
- | TRBJ1-2 | TRBV28 | - | TGTGCCAGCACCAAGGGCCAACGGAGCCTTTATGGCTACACCTTC | CASTKGQRSLYGYTF
- | TRBJ1-1 | TRBV3-1/TRBV3-2 | TRBD1 | TGTGCCAGCAGCCCAGGGGGGGGGATGAACACTGAAGCTTTCTTT | CASSPGGGMNTEAFF
- | TRBJ1-4 | TRBV7-2 | - | TGTGCCAGCAGCTTAGTCCCGGTTACGACTAATGAAAAACTGTTTTTT | CASSLVPVTTNEKLFF
- | TRBJ2-1 | TRBV12-3/TRBV12-4 | - | TGTGCCAGCAGTGCATCGGGGTCCACGCAGTTCTTC | CASSASGSTQFF
- | TRBJ2-1 | TRBV5-1 | - | TGCGCCAGCAGCCTAGCATTTTCGGGGAATGAGCAGTTCTTC | CASSLAFSGNEQFF
- | TRBJ2-7 | TRBV6-5 | - | TGTGCCAGCAGTCGGGACACCGCCTACGAGCAGTACTTC | CASSRDTAYEQYF
few | TRBJ2-5 | TRBV12-5 | - | TGTGCTAGTGGTCCGGGACATTACCAAGAGACCCAGTACTTC | CASGPGHYQETQYF
once | TRBJ2-7 | TRBV5-1 | TRBD1 | TGCGCCAGCAGACAGACAGGGAAACCCTACGAGCAGTACTTC | CASRQTGKPYEQYF
- | TRBJ2-7 | TRBV5-8 | - | TGTGCCAGCAGCCCCGACAGTTCTCAAGCCTACGAGCAGTACTTC | CASSPDSSQAYEQYF
- | TRBJ2-1 | TRBV5-1 | - | TGCGCCAGCAGCTTGGGTTGGTCCTTATCCTACAATGAGCAGTTCTTC | CASSLGWSLSYNEQFF
once | TRBJ2-2 | TRBV11-2 | TRBD2 | TGTGCCAGCAGCTTCCAGACTAGCGAGGGCGGGGAGCTGTTTTTT | CASSFQTSEGGELFF
- | TRBJ1-1 | TRBV5-1 | - | TGCGCCAGCAGTGGTACGCTGAACACTGAAGCTTTCTTT | CASSGTLNTEAFF
- | TRBJ2-6 | TRBV5-1 | - | TGCGCCAGCAGCTTGGTTGGGGACTCTGGGGCCAACGTCCTGACTTTC | CASSLVGDSGANVLTF
- | TRBJ1-2 | TRBV9 | - | TGTGCCAGCACCCCAACCCTGATCTATGGCTACACCTTC | CASTPTLIYGYTF
few | TRBJ2-2 | TRBV7-3 | TRBD2 | TGTGCCAGCAGCTTATTAGCGGGACTGAACACCGGGGAGCTGTTTTTT | CASSLLAGLNTGELFF
- | TRBJ2-5 | TRBV5-6 | - | TGTGCCAGCAGCACCGGACAGTCGGGGGAGACCCAGTACTTC | CASSTGQSGETQYF
- | TRBJ1-1 | TRBV7-9 | - | TGTGCCAGCAGCTTATTGGCCATGAACACTGAAGCTTTCTTT | CASSLLAMNTEAFF
- | TRBJ2-7 | TRBV24-1 | TRBD2 | TGTGCCACCAGTCCTAGCGGGAGCATCTACGAGCAGTACTTC | CATSPSGSIYEQYF
- | TRBJ2-3 | TRBV5-6 | TRBD2 | TGTGCCAGCAGCAGAGAAGTAGCGGGAAGCACAGATACGCAGTATTTT | CASSREVAGSTDTQYF
- | TRBJ2-2 | TRBV9 | TRBD1 | TGTGCCAGCACACCCAGGGGGATCAACACCGGGGAGCTGTTTTTT | CASTPRGINTGELFF
- | TRBJ1-3 | TRBV30 | - | TGTGCCTGGAGATCATCTGGAAACACCATATATTTT | CAWRSSGNTIYF
- | TRBJ1-4 | TRBV9 | - | TGTGCCAGCAGCGTTTCAGGGGCCCTTAATGAAAAACTGTTTTTT | CASSVSGALNEKLFF
once | TRBJ2-5 | TRBV11-2 | TRBD1 | TGTGCCAGCAGCCCTGGACAGGGGGAGACCCAGTACTTC | CASSPGQGETQYF